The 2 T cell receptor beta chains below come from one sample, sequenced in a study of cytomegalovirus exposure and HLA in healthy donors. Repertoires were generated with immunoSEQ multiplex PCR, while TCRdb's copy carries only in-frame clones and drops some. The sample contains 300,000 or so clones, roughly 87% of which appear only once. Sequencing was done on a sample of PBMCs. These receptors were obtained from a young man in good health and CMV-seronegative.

The CDR3 spells CASSPGGSYEQYF. CDR3 bases: TGTGCCAGCAGCCCGGGAGGGAGTTACGAGCAGTACTTC. The rearrangement links TRBV5-4 to TRBJ2-7, with 8 bases fitting TRBD2. Germline CDR1 SGHNT, CDR2 YYREEE (reference sequence). The CDR3 sequence is 13 residues long. V lost 4 bases and J lost 4; bases outside the gene matches: 4.

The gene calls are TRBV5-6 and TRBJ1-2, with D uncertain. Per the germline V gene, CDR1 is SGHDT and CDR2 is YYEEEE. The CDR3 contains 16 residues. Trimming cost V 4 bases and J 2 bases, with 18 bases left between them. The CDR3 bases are TGTGCCAGCAGCCTGGGTGGAGCCCTACCCAACTATGGCTACACCTTC. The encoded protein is CASSLGGALPNYGYTF.